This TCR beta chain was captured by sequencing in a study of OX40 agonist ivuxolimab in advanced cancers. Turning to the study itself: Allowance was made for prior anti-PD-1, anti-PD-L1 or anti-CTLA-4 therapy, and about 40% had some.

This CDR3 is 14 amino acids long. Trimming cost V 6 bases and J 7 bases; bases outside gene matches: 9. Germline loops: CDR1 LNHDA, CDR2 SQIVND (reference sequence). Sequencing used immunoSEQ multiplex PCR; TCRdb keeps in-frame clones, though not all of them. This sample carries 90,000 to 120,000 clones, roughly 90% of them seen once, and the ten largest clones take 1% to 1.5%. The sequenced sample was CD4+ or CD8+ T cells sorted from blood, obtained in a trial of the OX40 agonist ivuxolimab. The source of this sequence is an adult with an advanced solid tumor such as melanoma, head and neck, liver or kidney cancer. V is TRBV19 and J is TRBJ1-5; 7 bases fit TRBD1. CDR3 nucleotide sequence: TGTGCCAGTAGAAATACAGGGGCAGGGCAGCCCCAGCATTTT. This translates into CASRNTGAGQPQHF.